This T cell receptor (beta chain) appears in the sequencing data of a study of blood T cell repertoires in COVID-19. Study background: The United States, Italy and Spain provided the acute and convalescent COVID-19 samples. Nucleic acid was either cDNA or gDNA, and it came from T cells, B-cell-depleted T cells, or PBMCs.

Method: immunoSEQ multiplex PCR; TCRdb's copy keeps in-frame clones and lacks some. This table holds around 270,000 clones, over 70% found once. Germline V gene lookup returns CDR1 LNHNV and CDR2 YYDKDF (reference sequence). The CDR3 extends over 14 amino acids. Germline trimming cut 0 bases from V and 5 bases from J; bases unmatched to any gene: 1. This clone was seen a few times. This sequence was found in a woman aged 40 to 50 who had been exposed to COVID-19. The chain joins TRBV15 to TRBJ1-1, with 9 bases lining up with TRBD1. The specimen sequenced was PBMCs or T cells enriched from blood (not recorded which). This CDR3 is CATSRDGQGTEAFF. The CDR3 bases are TGTGCCACCAGCAGAGATGGACAGGGGACTGAAGCTTTCTTT.